The present TCR beta chain was sequenced within a study of T cells expressing NK-cell markers. Germline V gene sequence: CDR1 SGHKS, CDR2 YYEKEE (reference sequence). CDR3 length equals 14 residues. cDNA encoding TCR beta was synthesized via 5'RACE template switching incorporating UMIs. After re-calling the 5' RACE reads, TCRdb lists one entry per CDR3 protein, DNA absent. Its table lists 250,000 or so distinct CDR3 sequences. Note on this clonotype: Its cognate antigen is unknown.

Study conclusions and caveats: Among several donors, these clonotypes also ranked first in the CD3+CD56-NKG2C+ fraction.

The clonotype was recovered from a woman aged 18-70 years in good health. V gene TRBV5-5 combines with J gene TRBJ2-7; TCRdb's D call, TRBD2, is unchecked because there is no DNA. The source material was blood T cells: a sorted CD56 or NKG2C T cell subset, CD4+ or CD8+ T cells, or bulk PBMC T cells (not recorded which). The chain's CDR3 is CASELWEAAYEQYF.